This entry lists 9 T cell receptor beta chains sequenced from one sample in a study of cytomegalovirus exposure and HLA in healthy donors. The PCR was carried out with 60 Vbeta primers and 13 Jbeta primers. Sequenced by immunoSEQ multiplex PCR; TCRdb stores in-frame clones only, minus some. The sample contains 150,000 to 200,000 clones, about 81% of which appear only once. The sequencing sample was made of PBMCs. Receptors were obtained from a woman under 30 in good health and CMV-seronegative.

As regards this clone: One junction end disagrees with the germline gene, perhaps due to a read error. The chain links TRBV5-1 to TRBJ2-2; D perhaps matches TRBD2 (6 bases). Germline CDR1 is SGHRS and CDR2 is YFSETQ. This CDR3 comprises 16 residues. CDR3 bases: TGCGCCAGCAGGCCCTATCACAGCGCGAACACCGGGGGGCTGTTTTTT. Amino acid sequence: CASRPYHSANTGGLFF.

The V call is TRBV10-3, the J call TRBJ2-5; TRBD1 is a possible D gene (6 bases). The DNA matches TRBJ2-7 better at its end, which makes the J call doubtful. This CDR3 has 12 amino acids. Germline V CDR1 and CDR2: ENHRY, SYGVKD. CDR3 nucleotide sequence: TGTGCCATCAGATTGGACAGTTTCGAGCAGTACTTC. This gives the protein CAIRLDSFEQYF.

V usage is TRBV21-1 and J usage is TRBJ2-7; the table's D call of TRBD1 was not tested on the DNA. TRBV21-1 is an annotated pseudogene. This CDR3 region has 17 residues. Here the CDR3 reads CASSPFSDRGLHYEQYF. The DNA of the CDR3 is TGTGCCAGCAGCCCTTTCTCGGACAGGGGGCTTCACTACGAGCAGTACTTC.

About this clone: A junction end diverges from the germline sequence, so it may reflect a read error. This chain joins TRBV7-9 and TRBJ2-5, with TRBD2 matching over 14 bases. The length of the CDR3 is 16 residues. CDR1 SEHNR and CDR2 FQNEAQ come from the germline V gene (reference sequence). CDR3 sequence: CSSSSGLAGGRETQYF. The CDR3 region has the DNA TGTTCCAGCAGCTCCGGACTAGCGGGGGGCCGGGAGACCCAGTACTTC.

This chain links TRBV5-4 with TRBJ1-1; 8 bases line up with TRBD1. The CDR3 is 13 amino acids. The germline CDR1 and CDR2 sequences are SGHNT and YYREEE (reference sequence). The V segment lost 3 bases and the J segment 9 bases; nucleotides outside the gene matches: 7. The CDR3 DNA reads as TGTGCCAGCAGCTCTTCTGGGACAGGAAAAGCTTTCTTT. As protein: CASSSSGTGKAFF.

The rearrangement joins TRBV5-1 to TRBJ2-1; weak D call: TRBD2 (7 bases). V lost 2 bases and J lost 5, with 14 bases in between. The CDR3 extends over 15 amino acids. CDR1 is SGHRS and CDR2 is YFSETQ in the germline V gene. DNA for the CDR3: TGCGCCAGCAGCTTTTACGGGGGGACAAACAATGAGCAGTTCTTC. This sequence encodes CASSFYGGTNNEQFF. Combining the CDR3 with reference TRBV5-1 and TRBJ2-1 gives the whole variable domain KAGVTQTPRYLIKTRGQQVTLSCSPISGHRSVSWYQQTPGQGLQFLFEYFSETQRNKGNFPGRFSGRQFSNSRSEMNVSTLELGDSALYLCASSFYGGTNNEQFFGPGTRLTVL.

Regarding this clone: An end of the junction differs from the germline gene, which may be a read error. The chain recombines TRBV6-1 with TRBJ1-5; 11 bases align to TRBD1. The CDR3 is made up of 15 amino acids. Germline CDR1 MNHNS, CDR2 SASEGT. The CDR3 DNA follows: TGTGCCGGCAGTGAACTGGACAGGGGGCTTCAGCCCCAGCATTTT. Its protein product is CAGSELDRGLQPQHF.

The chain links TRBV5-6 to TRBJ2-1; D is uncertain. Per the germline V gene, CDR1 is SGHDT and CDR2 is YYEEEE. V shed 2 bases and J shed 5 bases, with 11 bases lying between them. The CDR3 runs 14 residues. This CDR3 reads CASSLVSRDNEQFF. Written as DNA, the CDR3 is TGTGCCAGCAGCTTAGTCAGTCGGGACAATGAGCAGTTCTTC. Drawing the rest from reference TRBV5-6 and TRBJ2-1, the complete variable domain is DAGVTQSPTHLIKTRGQQVTLRCSPKSGHDTVSWYQQALGQGPQFIFQYYEEEERQRGNFPDRFSGHQFPNYSSELNVNALLLGDSALYLCASSLVSRDNEQFFGPGTRLTVL.

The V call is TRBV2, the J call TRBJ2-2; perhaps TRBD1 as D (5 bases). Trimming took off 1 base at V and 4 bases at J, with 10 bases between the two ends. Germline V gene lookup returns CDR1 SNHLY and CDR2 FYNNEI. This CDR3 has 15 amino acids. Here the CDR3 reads CASSEGRVGTGELFF. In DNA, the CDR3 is TGTGCCAGCAGTGAAGGCAGGGTGGGCACCGGGGAGCTGTTTTTT.